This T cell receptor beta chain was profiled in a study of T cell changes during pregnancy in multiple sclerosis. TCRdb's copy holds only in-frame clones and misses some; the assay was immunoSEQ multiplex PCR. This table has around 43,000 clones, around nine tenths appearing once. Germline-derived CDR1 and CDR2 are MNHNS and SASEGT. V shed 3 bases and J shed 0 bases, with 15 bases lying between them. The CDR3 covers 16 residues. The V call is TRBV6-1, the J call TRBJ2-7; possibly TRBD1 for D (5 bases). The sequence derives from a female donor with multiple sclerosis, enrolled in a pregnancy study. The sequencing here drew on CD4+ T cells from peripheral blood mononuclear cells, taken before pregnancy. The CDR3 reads CASSDWGYSNSYEQYF. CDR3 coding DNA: TGTGCCAGCAGTGATTGGGGCTACTCGAACTCCTACGAGCAGTACTTC.